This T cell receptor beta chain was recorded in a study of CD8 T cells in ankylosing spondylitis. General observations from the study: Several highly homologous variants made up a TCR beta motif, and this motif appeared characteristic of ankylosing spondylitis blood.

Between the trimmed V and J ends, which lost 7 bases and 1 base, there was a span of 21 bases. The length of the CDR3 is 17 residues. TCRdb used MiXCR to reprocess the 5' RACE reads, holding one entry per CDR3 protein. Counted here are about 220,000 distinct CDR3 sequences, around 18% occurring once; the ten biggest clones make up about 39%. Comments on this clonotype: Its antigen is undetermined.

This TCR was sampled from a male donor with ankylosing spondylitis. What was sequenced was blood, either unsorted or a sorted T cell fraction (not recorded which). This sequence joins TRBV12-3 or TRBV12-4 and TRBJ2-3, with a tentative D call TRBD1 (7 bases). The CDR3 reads CASIPGTAGSGTDTQYF. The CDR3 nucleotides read TGTGCCAGCATCCCCGGGACAGCGGGTTCTGGCACAGATACGCAGTATTTT.